In its sample, the clone carrying this T cell receptor (beta chain) was seen many times. Its antigen is currently unknown. This sample is drawn from a study of CD8+CD57+ T cells in acquired aplastic anemia. Study at large: The mean DNA yield obtained from sorted CD4+ and CD8+ cells came to approximately 3 ug. CD4+ cells from healthy donors averaged approximately 11 million reads. Points from the study as a whole: The same twenty-nine CD8+ CDR3 sequences occurred in patients and in controls.

Template material for TCR beta VDJ and CDR3 profiling consisted of genomic DNA. TCRdb re-called the reads through MiXCR, storing one row per CDR3 protein. The sample lists over 150,000 distinct CDR3 sequences; roughly 40% were seen once. The CDR3 has 14 amino acids. V was pared by 5 bases and J by 9 bases, with 14 bases between. The germline V gene encodes CDR1 MDHEN and CDR2 SYDVKM. The sequence was obtained from a human donor in good health. The specimen sequenced was sorted CD4+, CD8+, or CD8+CD57+ T cells (not recorded which) from PBMCs. J is TRBJ1-6 and V is TRBV28; D is unresolved. The CDR3 here is CASSGSGGGSPLHF. Written as DNA, the CDR3 is TGTGCCAGCAGTGGCTCTGGAGGTGGTTCACCCCTCCACTTT.